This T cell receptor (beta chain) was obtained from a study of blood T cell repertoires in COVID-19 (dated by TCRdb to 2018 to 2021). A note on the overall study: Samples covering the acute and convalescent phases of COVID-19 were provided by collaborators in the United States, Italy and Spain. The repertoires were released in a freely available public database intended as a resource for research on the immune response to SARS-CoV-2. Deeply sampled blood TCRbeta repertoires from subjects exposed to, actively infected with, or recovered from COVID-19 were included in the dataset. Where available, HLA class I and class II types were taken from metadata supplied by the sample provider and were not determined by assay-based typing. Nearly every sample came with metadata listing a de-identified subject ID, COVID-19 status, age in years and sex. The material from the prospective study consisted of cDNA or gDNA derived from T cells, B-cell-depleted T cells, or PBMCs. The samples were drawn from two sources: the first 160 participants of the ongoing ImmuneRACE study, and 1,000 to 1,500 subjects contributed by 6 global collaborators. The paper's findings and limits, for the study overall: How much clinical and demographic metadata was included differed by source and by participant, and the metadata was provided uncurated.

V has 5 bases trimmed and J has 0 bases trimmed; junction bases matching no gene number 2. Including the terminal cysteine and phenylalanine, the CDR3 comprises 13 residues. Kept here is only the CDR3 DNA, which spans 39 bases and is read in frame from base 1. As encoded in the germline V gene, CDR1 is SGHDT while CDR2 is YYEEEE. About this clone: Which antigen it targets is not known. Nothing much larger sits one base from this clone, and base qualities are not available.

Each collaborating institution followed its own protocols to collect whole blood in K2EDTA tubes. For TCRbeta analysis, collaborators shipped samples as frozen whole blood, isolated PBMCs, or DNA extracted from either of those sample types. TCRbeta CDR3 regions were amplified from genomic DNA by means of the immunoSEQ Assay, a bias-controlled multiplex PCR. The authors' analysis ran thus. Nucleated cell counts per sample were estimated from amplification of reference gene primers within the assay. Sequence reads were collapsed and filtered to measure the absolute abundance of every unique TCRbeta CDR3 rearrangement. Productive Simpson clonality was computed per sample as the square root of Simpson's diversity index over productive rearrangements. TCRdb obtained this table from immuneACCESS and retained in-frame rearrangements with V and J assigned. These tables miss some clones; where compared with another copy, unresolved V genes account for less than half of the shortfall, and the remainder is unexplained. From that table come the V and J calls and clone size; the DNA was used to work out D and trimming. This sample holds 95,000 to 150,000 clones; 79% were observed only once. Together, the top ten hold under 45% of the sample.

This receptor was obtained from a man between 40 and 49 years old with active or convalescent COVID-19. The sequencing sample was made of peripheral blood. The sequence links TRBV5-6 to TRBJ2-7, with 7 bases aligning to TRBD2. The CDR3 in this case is CASSRDYSYEQYF. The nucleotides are TGTGCCAGCAGTCGGGACTACTCCTACGAGCAGTACTTC.